This paragraph reports one T cell receptor beta chain. Antigen specificity is unknown. The sample is drawn from a study of cytomegalovirus exposure and HLA in healthy donors. Study in general: Of about 390 genotyped donors, 80% to 85% grouped in the Caucasian-associated ancestry cluster.

The germline CDR1 and CDR2 sequences are SGDLS and YYNGEE. The V end lost 4 bases, the J end lost 2 bases, and 19 bases lay between the germline ends. The CDR3 is made up of 17 amino acids. Broader study findings: An apparent linkage of common viral pathogens to several of the most significant clusters emerged in a later analysis. While the bulk of TCR sequences proved rare, some public TCRs turned up in many donors.

When sampled, the donors appeared nominally healthy, though they likely had unrecorded immune exposures. Primers included in the PCR were 60 Vbeta and 13 Jbeta primers. Measured with immunoSEQ multiplex PCR; TCRdb has only the in-frame clones, and not every one. This table has around 140,000 clones, about three quarters appearing once. This chain links TRBV9 with TRBJ2-1; possibly TRBD2 for D (7 bases). The receptor comes from a woman under 30 in good health and CMV-seronegative. Source material: PBMCs. CDR3 coding DNA: TGTGCCAGCAGCACCCGGAGGGGGGGACTCCCCTACAATGAGCAGTTCTTC. This codes for CASSTRRGGLPYNEQFF.